The T cell receptor beta chain described here comes from a study of OX40 agonist ivuxolimab in advanced cancers. Study details: Those treated in dose escalation had hepatocellular carcinoma, melanoma, renal cell cancer or head and neck cancer. Subjects had a mean age of about 65 years, with a range of 23 to 79; around 83% were male.

TCRdb keeps only in-frame clones here, not all; method: immunoSEQ multiplex PCR. This sample carries about 75,000 clones, around 86% of them seen once, and the ten largest clones take 8%. About this clone: No antigen is known for it.

Whole-study results and caveats: Among T cells, CD8+ cells averaged more expanded clones than CD4+ cells. The study observed clonal expansion of CD4+ and CD8+ blood T cells by week 6 at 0.1 to 3.0 mg/kg.

This CDR3 region has 15 residues. V dropped 3 bases and J dropped 9; count of bases not matched to a gene: 12. Germline-derived CDR1 and CDR2 are MGHRA and YSYEKL. This clonotype was obtained from an adult with an advanced solid tumor such as melanoma, head and neck, liver or kidney cancer. This chain uses TRBV4-1 with TRBJ2-5, with 8 bases aligning to TRBD2. Material: CD4+ or CD8+ T cells sorted from blood, obtained in a trial of the OX40 agonist ivuxolimab. CDR3 sequence: CASSQGRGGPVPQYF. CDR3 sequence (DNA): TGCGCCAGCAGCCAGGGTCGGGGGGGCCCCGTGCCCCAGTACTTC.